The following is a TCR beta chain sequence with its context. These data originate in a study of shared clonotypes between healthy human individuals. It was CD45RO-negative cells, positively selected for CCR7, that made up naive CD8 cells, with terminally differentiated effector memory CD45RA+ cells excluded. The CDR3 sequence is 13 residues long. CDR1 and CDR2 (germline): SQVTM, ANQGSEA. With 3 bases clipped from V and 2 bases from J, the junction kept 2 bases outside the gene matches. Here immunoSEQ multiplex PCR was the method, and the copy in TCRdb shows in-frame clones only, minus some. The table lists about 600,000 clones, roughly 98% of them singletons.

Sequencing was done on a sample of naive CD8+ T cells sorted from blood. This receptor was taken from a man aged 25-45 years in good health. V is TRBV29-1 and J is TRBJ1-2, with 8 nucleotides matching TRBD1. The CDR3 coding sequence is TGCAGCGTTGACGACAGGGGAAACTATGGCTACACCTTC. This sequence encodes CSVDDRGNYGYTF.